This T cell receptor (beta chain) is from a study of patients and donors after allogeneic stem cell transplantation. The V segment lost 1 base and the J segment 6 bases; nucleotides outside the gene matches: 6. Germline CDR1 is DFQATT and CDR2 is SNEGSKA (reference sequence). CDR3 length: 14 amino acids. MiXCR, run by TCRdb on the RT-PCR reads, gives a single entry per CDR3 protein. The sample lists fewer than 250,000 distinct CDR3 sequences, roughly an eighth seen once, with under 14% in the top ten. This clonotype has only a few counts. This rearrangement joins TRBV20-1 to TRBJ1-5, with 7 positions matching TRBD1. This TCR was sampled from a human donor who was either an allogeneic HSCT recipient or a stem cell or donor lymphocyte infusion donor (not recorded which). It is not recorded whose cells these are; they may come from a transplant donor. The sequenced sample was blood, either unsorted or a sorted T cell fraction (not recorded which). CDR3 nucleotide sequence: TGCAGTGCTAGAGGAGACAGGGTCAGTCAGCCCCAGCATTTT. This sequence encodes CSARGDRVSQPQHF.